This T cell receptor beta chain was profiled in a study of human T cells and chemical hapten exposure. Per the study methods: With a range of about 23,224 to 700,000, the median per sample was 95,638 TCRs. Each CDR3 protein is one row after TCRdb ran MiXCR on the RACE reads. TCRdb's processing, not the study's, gives the V and J calls here. The sample has 350,000 to 400,000 distinct CDR3 sequences, 5.1% seen once. Time point: pre-sensitization, week 0. The treatment denotes: therapeutic diphenylcyclopropenone sensitization with weekly scalp DPC. Blood collection happened ahead of applying each patch test. Study-wide points: TCRs exceeding a frequency of 1 in 1000 stayed unchanged under DPC sensitization.

This clonotype has at least ten counts. The antigen is undetermined. The CDR3 has 18 amino acids. Germline CDR1 reads MGHRA; CDR2 reads YSYEKL. V lost 4 bases to trimming and J lost 4 bases; unmatched junction nucleotides: 9. The chain combines TRBV4-1 with TRBJ2-6; 11 bases fit TRBD2. The sequence was collected from a woman between 45 and 65 years old with alopecia areata. Some clones in this sample may be carry-over from other donors' samples. The starting material was whole blood, obtained in connection with sensitization to the hapten diphenylcyclopropenone (DPC). Here the CDR3 DNA reads TGCGCCAGCAGCCCCAGGACTAGCGGGTTCACCGGGGCCAACGTCCTGACTTTC. It is translated as CASSPRTSGFTGANVLTF.